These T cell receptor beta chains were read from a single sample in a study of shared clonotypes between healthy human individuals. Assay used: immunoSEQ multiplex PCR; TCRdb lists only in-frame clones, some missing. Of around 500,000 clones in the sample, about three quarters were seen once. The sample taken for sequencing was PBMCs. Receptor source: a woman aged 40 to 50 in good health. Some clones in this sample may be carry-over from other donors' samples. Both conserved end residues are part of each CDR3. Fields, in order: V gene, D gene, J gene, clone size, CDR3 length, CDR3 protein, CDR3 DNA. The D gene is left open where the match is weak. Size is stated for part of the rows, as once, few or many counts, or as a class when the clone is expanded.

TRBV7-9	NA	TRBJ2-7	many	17	CASSPPWRDGPTYEQYF	TGTGCCAGCAGCCCCCCATGGCGGGATGGGCCGACCTACGAGCAGTACTTC
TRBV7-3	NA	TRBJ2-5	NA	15	CASSLGDGTQETQYF	TGTGCCAGCAGCTTAGGGGACGGGACCCAAGAGACCCAGTACTTC
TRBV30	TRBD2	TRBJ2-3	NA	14	CAWSPGLATDTQYF	TGTGCCTGGAGTCCCGGACTAGCGACAGATACGCAGTATTTT
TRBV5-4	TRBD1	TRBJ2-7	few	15	CASSPRTGPQGEQYF	TGTGCCAGCAGCCCCAGGACAGGGCCCCAGGGCGAGCAGTACTTC
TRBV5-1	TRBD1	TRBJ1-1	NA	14	CASSTPQGKAEAFF	TGCGCCAGCAGCACCCCACAGGGGAAGGCTGAAGCTTTCTTT
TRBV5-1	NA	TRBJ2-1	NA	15	CASSLGIGGRNEQFF	TGCGCCAGCAGCTTGGGAATCGGGGGGCGTAATGAGCAGTTCTTC
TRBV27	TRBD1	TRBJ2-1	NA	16	CASSLSRAGGLNEQFF	TGTGCCAGCAGTTTAAGTCGGGCAGGGGGCCTGAATGAGCAGTTCTTC
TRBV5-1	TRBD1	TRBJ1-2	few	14	CASSSASDRTGYTF	TGCGCCAGCAGCTCCGCGTCGGACAGGACGGGCTACACCTTC
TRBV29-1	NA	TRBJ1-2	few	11	CSVSGNYGYTF	TGCAGCGTATCAGGGAACTATGGCTACACCTTC
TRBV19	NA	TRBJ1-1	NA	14	CASSPGDENTEAFF	TGTGCCAGTAGCCCAGGGGACGAGAACACTGAAGCTTTCTTT
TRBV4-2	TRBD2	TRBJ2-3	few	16	CASSQGLAGGTDTQYF	TGTGCCAGCAGCCAAGGGTTAGCGGGTGGCACAGATACGCAGTATTTT
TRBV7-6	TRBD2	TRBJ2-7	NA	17	CASSRGLQTSAVDEQYF	TGTGCCAGCAGCCGAGGCTTGCAGACTAGCGCTGTAGACGAGCAGTACTTC